Detailed here is one T cell receptor beta chain. Antigen specificity is unknown. The data were obtained in a study of cytomegalovirus exposure and HLA in healthy donors. Study observations and caveats: Later genetic work tied a missense DCLRE1C variant to beta-chain V and J trimming. According to the study, roughly 160 TCR beta chains were cytomegalovirus-associated. A later analysis revealed that TCR association rates differed between HLA loci, peaking at DRB1 and bottoming out at HLA-C.

Nominally healthy donors provided the samples, though records likely missed some immune exposures. The CDR3 covers 15 residues. PCR was performed using 60 Vbeta and 13 Jbeta primers. TCRdb keeps only in-frame clones here, not all; method: immunoSEQ multiplex PCR. The sample table includes about 48,000 clones. This TCR came from a male donor in good health and CMV-seropositive. The material sequenced was PBMCs. The chain recombines TRBV21-1 with TRBJ1-6; TRBD1 reflects the table's D call only, with no check against the DNA. TRBV21-1 is designated a pseudogene. The DNA of the CDR3 is TGTGCCAGCAGCCCCCCGGGACAGGGGGATTCACCCCTCCACTTT. It yields the protein CASSPPGQGDSPLHF.